Each of the 23 T cell receptor beta chains below was sequenced from the same sample in a study of T cells in Graves' hyperthyroidism and ophthalmopathy. RNA transcripts were the template for amplifying TCR beta CDR3 regions. Using the HTBI primer set, a first-round RT-PCR was run on the TCR CDR3. TCRdb processed the multiplex PCR reads anew with MiXCR; each CDR3 protein has one entry. The sample contains 300,000 to 450,000 distinct CDR3 sequences, roughly 13% of which appear only once. The sample was blood. The receptors were gathered from a woman aged 55-70 years with Graves' hyperthyroidism.

This clonotype occurred a few times. The V call is TRBV7-9, the J call TRBJ2-5; D perhaps matches TRBD2 (5 bases). This CDR3 has 13 amino acids. CDR1 and CDR2 (germline): SEHNR, FQNEAQ (reference sequence). The V gene lost 5 bases and the J gene lost 5 bases, with 12 bases spanning the gap. The CDR3 reads CASSNTRAETQYF. The CDR3 nucleotides are TGTGCCAGCAGCAACACTAGAGCTGAGACCCAGTACTTC.

The rearrangement links TRBV28 to TRBJ2-1; D unresolved. Germline loops: CDR1 MDHEN, CDR2 SYDVKM. The length of the CDR3 is 17 residues. V was pared by 1 base and J by 4 bases, with 17 bases between. The chain's CDR3 is CASSLLVGILGYNEQFF. The CDR3 DNA sequence: TGTGCCAGCAGTTTATTAGTCGGAATCCTTGGTTACAATGAGCAGTTCTTC.

At least ten counts were recorded for this clonotype. V gene TRBV12-3 or TRBV12-4 combines with J gene TRBJ1-1; TRBD1 is a possible D gene (5 bases). V dropped 6 bases and J dropped 1 base, with 12 bases sitting between them. This CDR3 spans 14 amino acids. The CDR3 protein is CASRPGLANTEAFF. The CDR3 DNA follows: TGTGCCAGCAGACCAGGGTTAGCGAACACTGAAGCTTTCTTT.

This clonotype showed up many times. The chain carries TRBV11-2 and TRBJ2-5; the D gene is possibly TRBD1 (6 bases). CDR3 length: 16 amino acids. The germline V gene encodes CDR1 SGHAT and CDR2 FQNNGV. V was shortened by 2 bases and J by 7 bases, with 20 bases between the two germline ends. CDR3 protein: CASSLSRQGFRGTQYF. The CDR3 DNA sequence: TGTGCCAGCAGCTTATCCAGGCAGGGGTTCCGAGGGACCCAGTACTTC.

This clonotype was observed at least ten times. The chain combines TRBV7-2 with TRBJ2-7; 10 nucleotides line up with TRBD2. The CDR3 has 15 amino acids. The trim removed 1 base at V and 2 bases at J, leaving 2 bases unmatched. The germline V gene has CDR1 SGHTA and CDR2 FQGNSA. The DNA for the CDR3 is TGTGCCAGCAGCTTAGGGACTAGCGGACCCTACGAGCAGTACTTC. Translation: CASSLGTSGPYEQYF.

The table lists this clonotype with a few counts. The chain is built from TRBV4-1 and TRBJ1-2; D might be TRBD1 (5 bases). This CDR3 region has 15 residues. V gave up 0 bases and J gave up 4 bases, with 12 bases separating them. Germline V gene data show CDR1 as MGHRA and CDR2 as YSYEKL. The CDR3 DNA sequence: TGCGCCAGCAGCCAAGACAGGGAGGAGGGCTATGGCTACACCTTC. Amino acids: CASSQDREEGYGYTF.

The chain is built from TRBV7-2 and TRBJ1-5; TRBD1 agrees at 7 bases. The CDR3 has 15 amino acids. Germline-derived CDR1 and CDR2 are SGHTA and FQGNSA. V lost 5 bases to trimming and J lost 4 bases; unmatched junction nucleotides: 8. The CDR3 DNA reads TGTGCCAGCAGCCCGACGGAGGGGGCTAATCAGCCCCAGCATTTT. Translating gives CASSPTEGANQPQHF. Full variable domain (rest looked up from reference TRBV7-2 and TRBJ1-5): GAGVSQSPSNKVTEKGKDVELRCDPISGHTALYWYRQSLGQGLEFLIYFQGNSAPDKSGLPSDRFSAERTGGSVSTLTIQRTQQEDSAVYLCASSPTEGANQPQHFGDGTRLSIL.

The table lists this clonotype with many counts. The CDR3 region has the DNA TGTGCCAGCAGACAACCGGGAATCGGCACAGATACGCAGTATTTT. Translation gives CASRQPGIGTDTQYF. The J gene is TRBJ2-3, the V gene TRBV28, with D perhaps matching TRBD2 (5 bases). The V and J ends lost 6 bases and 1 base respectively, with 14 bases between them. There are 15 residues in the CDR3. CDR1 and CDR2 from the germline V gene are MDHEN and SYDVKM.

This clonotype showed up just a few times. V and J are TRBV9 and TRBJ1-5, with D uncertain. Germline V gene sequence: CDR1 SGDLS, CDR2 YYNGEE. V gave up 6 bases and J gave up 3 bases, with 13 bases separating them. The CDR3 extends over 14 amino acids. Here the CDR3 reads CASNVKGANQPQHF. DNA for the CDR3: TGTGCCAGCAATGTAAAGGGCGCCAATCAGCCCCAGCATTTT.

In this sample, this clonotype turned up a few times. The chain links TRBV24-1 to TRBJ2-2, with 9 nucleotides matching TRBD2. CDR1 and CDR2 (germline): KGHDR, SFDVKD. This CDR3 region has 17 residues. Trimming cost V 4 bases and J 0 bases; bases outside gene matches: 5. CDR3 in amino acids: CATSDPSGTANTGELFF. DNA of the CDR3: TGTGCCACCAGTGACCCTAGCGGGACCGCGAACACCGGGGAGCTGTTTTTT.

This clonotype showed up just a few times. This chain links TRBV5-1 with TRBJ2-1; D is unresolved. V lost 5 bases and J 4 bases, leaving 7 bases between the germline ends. Germline V lookup: CDR1 SGHRS, CDR2 YFSETQ. This CDR3 contains 12 residues. The CDR3 loop reads CASSIEYNEQFF. The CDR3 DNA follows: TGCGCCAGCAGTATCGAATACAATGAGCAGTTCTTC.

Ten or more counts support this clonotype. The V gene is TRBV20-1, the J gene TRBJ2-1; D unclear. This CDR3 has 14 amino acids. CDR1 DFQATT and CDR2 SNEGSKA come from the germline V gene (reference sequence). Deletions cut 6 bases from V and 5 bases from J, with 17 bases between. CDR3 coding DNA: TGCAGTGCGTACAACCCCCGAAAGGACAATGAGCAGTTCTTC. Translation gives CSAYNPRKDNEQFF.

This clonotype has a count of ten or more. The V and J genes are TRBV7-9 and TRBJ2-1; D perhaps matches TRBD2 (6 bases). CDR3 length equals 18 residues. Germline values: CDR1 SEHNR, CDR2 FQNEAQ (reference sequence). Trimming stripped 2 bases from V and 8 bases from J, with 25 bases between. CDR3 sequence: CASSLSPGSGTGSDEQFF. The CDR3 nucleotides read TGTGCCAGCAGCTTATCTCCCGGTTCCGGGACCGGGAGCGATGAGCAGTTCTTC.

This clonotype was observed at least ten times. In DNA form, the CDR3 reads TGTGCCAGCATAGGGCTAGGTGAAAAACTGTTTTTT. Protein: CASIGLGEKLFF. This chain uses TRBV2 with TRBJ1-4; no firm D call. The ends were cut back, 7 bases at V and 7 bases at J, with 10 bases in the middle. From germline, CDR1 is SNHLY and CDR2 FYNNEI. This CDR3 comprises 12 residues.

This clonotype was observed at least ten times. V gene TRBV6-1 combines with J gene TRBJ1-2; the match to TRBD1 covers 7 bases. The V gene end was trimmed by 6 bases and the J gene end by 2 bases; junction bases not matched to a gene: 6. Germline CDR1 and CDR2: MNHNS and SASEGT. This CDR3 has 14 amino acids. Written as DNA, the CDR3 is TGTGCCAGCAGCTCACCGACAGGGAACTATGGCTACACCTTC. Its translation: CASSSPTGNYGYTF.

This chain's CDR3 is CASSTGTGSEQYF. The DNA for the CDR3 is TGTGCCAGTAGTACGGGGACAGGGTCCGAGCAGTACTTC. The genes are TRBV19 and TRBJ2-7, with TRBD1 matching over 9 bases. The CDR3 contains 13 residues. V was pared by 4 bases and J by 6 bases, with 4 bases of the junction left unmatched. Germline CDR1 reads LNHDA; CDR2 reads SQIVND (reference sequence).

Ten or more counts support this clonotype. The chain is built from TRBV7-9 and TRBJ2-7; D is undetermined. The germline V and J ends were trimmed by 7 bases and 4 bases, with 23 bases remaining between them. This CDR3 has 16 residues. Germline CDR1 and CDR2: SEHNR and FQNEAQ (reference sequence). The CDR3 is CASISESSLPEYEQYF. The CDR3 nucleotides are TGTGCCAGCATCTCTGAATCCTCCCTTCCCGAGTACGAGCAGTACTTC.

In this sample, this clonotype turned up a few times. The gene calls are TRBV10-3 and TRBJ1-1; D is unresolved. Trimming shortened V by 3 bases and J by 3 bases, and 11 bases separated the two germline ends. Germline CDR1 reads ENHRY; CDR2 reads SYGVKD. The CDR3 totals 14 residues. DNA for the CDR3: TGTGCCATCAGTGACGCAGGCGGGCACACTGAAGCTTTCTTT. Protein product: CAISDAGGHTEAFF.

The J gene is TRBJ2-3, the V gene TRBV3-1; 13 nucleotides align to TRBD2. Germline values: CDR1 LGHDT, CDR2 YNNKEL (reference sequence). This CDR3 has 15 amino acids. Trimming took 6 bases from V and 4 from J; bases not matched to a gene: 4. This chain's CDR3 is CASRSTSGRADTQYF. Written as DNA, the CDR3 is TGTGCCAGCAGGAGTACTAGCGGGAGGGCAGATACGCAGTATTTT.

This clonotype was seen a few times. The chain employs TRBV6-1 and TRBJ2-7; D is possibly TRBD1 (6 bases). The germline V and J ends were trimmed by 6 bases and 2 bases, with 11 bases remaining between them. CDR3 length: 13 amino acids. CDR1 is MNHNS, CDR2 SASEGT, per germline. CDR3 DNA: TGTGCCAGCAGACGGACAGATCCCTACGAGCAGTACTTC. This encodes CASRRTDPYEQYF.

The table lists this clonotype with a few counts. The chain carries TRBV11-2 and TRBJ2-7; TRBD2 matches at 8 bases. With 6 bases clipped from V and 1 base from J, the junction kept 5 bases outside the gene matches. The CDR3 runs 14 residues. Germline CDR1 is SGHAT and CDR2 is FQNNGV. CDR3 sequence reads: CASSPLAVSYEQYF. The CDR3, as DNA: TGTGCCAGCAGTCCACTAGCGGTGTCCTACGAGCAGTACTTC.

This clonotype was seen many times. The rearrangement joins TRBV6-5 to TRBJ2-7; 9 positions match TRBD1. The CDR3 covers 15 residues. The V gene end was trimmed by 2 bases and the J gene end by 5 bases; junction bases not matched to a gene: 7. Germline-derived CDR1 and CDR2 are MNHEY and SVGAGI. The CDR3 loop reads CASSYRTGVSHEQYF. CDR3 sequence (DNA): TGTGCCAGCAGTTACAGGACAGGGGTTTCCCACGAGCAGTACTTC.

The genes are TRBV28 and TRBJ2-3, with 7 bases aligning to TRBD1. With V trimmed by 6 bases and J by 5 bases, 8 bases remained unmatched. The CDR3 has 14 residues. Germline-derived CDR1 and CDR2 are MDHEN and SYDVKM. The CDR3 loop is CASRTTSGGDTQYF. DNA of the CDR3: TGTGCCAGCAGAACTACCTCAGGGGGAGATACGCAGTATTTT.